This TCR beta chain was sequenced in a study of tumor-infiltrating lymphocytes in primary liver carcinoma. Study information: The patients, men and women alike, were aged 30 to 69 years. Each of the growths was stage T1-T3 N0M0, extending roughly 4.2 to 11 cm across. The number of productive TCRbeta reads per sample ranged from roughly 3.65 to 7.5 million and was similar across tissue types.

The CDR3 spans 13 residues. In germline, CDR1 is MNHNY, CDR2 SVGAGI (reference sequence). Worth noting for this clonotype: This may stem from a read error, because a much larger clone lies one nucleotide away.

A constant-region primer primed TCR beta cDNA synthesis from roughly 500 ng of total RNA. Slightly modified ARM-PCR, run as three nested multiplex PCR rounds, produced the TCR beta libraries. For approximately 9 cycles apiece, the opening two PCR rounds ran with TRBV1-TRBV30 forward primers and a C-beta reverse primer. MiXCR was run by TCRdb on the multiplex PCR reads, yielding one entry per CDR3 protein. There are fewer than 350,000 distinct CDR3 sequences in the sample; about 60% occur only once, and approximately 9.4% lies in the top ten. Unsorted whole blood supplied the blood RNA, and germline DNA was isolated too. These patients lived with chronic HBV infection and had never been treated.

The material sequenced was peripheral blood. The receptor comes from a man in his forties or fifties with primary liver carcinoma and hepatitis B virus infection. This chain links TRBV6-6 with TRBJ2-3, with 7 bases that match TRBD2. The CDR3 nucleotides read TGTGCCAGCAGCACGGGGGGTAGAGATACGGAGTATTTT. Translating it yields CASSTGGRDTEYF.